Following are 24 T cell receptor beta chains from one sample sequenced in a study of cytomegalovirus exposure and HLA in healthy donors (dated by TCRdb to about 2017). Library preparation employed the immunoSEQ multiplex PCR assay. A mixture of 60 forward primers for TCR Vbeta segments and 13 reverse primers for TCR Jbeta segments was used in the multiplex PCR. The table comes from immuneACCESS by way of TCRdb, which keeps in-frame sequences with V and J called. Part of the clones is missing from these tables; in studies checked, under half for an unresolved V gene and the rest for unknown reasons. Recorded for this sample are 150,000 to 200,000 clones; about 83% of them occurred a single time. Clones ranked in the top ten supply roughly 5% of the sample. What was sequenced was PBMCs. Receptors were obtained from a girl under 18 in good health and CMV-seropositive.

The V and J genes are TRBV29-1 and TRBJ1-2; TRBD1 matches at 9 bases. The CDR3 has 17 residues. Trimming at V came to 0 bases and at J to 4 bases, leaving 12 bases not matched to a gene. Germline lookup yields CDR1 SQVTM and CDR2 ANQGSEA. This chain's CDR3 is CSVEDEDRGRLLYGYTF. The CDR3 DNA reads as TGCAGCGTTGAAGATGAGGACAGGGGCCGACTTCTCTATGGCTACACCTTC.

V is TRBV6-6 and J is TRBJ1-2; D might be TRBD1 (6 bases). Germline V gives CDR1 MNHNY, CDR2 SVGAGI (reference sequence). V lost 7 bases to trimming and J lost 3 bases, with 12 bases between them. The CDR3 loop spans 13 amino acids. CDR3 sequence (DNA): TGTGCCAGCACCCCGACAGGTGACTATGGCTACACCTTC. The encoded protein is CASTPTGDYGYTF.

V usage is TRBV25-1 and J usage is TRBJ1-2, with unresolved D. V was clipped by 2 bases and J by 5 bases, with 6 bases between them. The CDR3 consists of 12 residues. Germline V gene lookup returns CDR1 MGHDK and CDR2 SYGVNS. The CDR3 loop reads CASSEPSYGYTF. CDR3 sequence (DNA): TGTGCCAGCAGTGAACCCAGTTATGGCTACACCTTC.

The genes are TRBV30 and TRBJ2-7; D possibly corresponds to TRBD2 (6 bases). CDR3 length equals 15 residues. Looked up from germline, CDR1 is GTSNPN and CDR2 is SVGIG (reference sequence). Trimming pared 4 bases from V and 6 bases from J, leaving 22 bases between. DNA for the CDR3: TGTGCCTGGAATTCGGGGGTCGGCAGGGCGTCCGAGCAGTACTTC. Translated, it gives CAWNSGVGRASEQYF. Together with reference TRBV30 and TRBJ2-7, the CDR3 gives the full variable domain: SQTIHQWPATLVQPVGSPLSLECTVEGTSNPNLYWYRQAAGRGLQLLFYSVGIGQISSEVPQNLSASRPQDRQFILSSKKLLLSDSGFYLCAWNSGVGRASEQYFGPGTRLTVT.

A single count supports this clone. The CDR3 protein is CASSLSHRDRNTEAFF. For the CDR3, the DNA is TGTGCCAGCAGCCTCAGTCATCGGGACAGGAACACTGAAGCTTTCTTT. The chain has TRBV7-4 and TRBJ1-1; 7 positions match TRBD1. CDR3 length equals 16 residues. Looked up from germline, CDR1 is SGHVT and CDR2 is SQSDAQ. The V and J ends lost 5 bases and 1 base, in that order; junction bases with no gene match: 10.

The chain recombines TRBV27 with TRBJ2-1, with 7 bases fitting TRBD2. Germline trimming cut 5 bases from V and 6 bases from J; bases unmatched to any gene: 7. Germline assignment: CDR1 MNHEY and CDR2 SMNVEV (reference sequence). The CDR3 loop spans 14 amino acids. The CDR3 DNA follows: TGTGCCAGCAGTGTGACTAGCTTTTTCAATGAGCAGTTCTTC. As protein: CASSVTSFFNEQFF.

The DNA of the CDR3 is TGCGCCAGCAGTGACCCCGGGGGTGAAGCTTTCTTT. Its protein is CASSDPGGEAFF. The chain carries TRBV10-1 and TRBJ1-1; TRBD1 is a possible D gene (5 bases). The CDR3 covers 12 residues. Germline V gene lookup returns CDR1 WNHNN and CDR2 SYGVQD (reference sequence). V was cut by 3 bases and J by 7 bases, with 9 bases left in between.

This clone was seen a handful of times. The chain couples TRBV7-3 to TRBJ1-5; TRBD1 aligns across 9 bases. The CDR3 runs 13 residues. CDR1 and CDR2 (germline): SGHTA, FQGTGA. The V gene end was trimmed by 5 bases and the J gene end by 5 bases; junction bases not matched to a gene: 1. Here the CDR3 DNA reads TGTGCCAGCAGCCGGGACAGGGATCAGCCCCAGCATTTT. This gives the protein CASSRDRDQPQHF.

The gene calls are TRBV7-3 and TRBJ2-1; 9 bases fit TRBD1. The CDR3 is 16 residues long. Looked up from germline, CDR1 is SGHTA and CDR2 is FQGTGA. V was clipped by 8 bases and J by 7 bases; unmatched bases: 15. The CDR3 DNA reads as TGTGCCAGCTCCCGCGACCAACAGGGGGCCGGTAATGAGCAGTTCTTC. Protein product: CASSRDQQGAGNEQFF. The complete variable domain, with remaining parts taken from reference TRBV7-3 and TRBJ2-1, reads GAGVSQTPSNKVTEKGKYVELRCDPISGHTALYWYRQSLGQGPEFLIYFQGTGAADDSGLPNDRFFAVRPEGSVSTLKIQRTERGDSAVYLCASSRDQQGAGNEQFFGPGTRLTVL.

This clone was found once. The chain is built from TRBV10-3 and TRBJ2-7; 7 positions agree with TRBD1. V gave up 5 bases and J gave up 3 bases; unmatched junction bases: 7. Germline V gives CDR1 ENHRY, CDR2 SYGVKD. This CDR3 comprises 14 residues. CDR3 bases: TGTGCCATCAGTATCTACAGGGGAGACTACGAGCAGTACTTC. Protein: CAISIYRGDYEQYF.

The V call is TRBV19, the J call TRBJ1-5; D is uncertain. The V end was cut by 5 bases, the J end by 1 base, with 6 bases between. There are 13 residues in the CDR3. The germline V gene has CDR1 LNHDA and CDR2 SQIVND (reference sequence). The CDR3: CASSLQSNQPQHF. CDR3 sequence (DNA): TGTGCCAGTAGTCTACAGAGCAATCAGCCCCAGCATTTT.

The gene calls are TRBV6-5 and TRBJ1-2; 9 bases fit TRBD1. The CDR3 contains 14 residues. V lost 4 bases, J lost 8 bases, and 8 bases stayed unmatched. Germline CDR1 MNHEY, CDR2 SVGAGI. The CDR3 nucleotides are TGTGCCAGCAGTTCGTTCCGGGACAGGGTGGGCTACACCTTC. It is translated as CASSSFRDRVGYTF.

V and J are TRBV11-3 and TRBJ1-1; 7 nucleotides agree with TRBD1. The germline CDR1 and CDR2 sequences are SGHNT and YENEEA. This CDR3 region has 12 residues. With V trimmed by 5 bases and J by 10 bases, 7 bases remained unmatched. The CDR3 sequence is CASSPGGPVAFF. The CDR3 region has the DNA TGTGCCAGCAGCCCAGGGGGGCCCGTAGCTTTCTTT.

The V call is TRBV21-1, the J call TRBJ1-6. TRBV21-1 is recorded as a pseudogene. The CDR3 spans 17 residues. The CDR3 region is CASSPGLRKLYNSPLHF. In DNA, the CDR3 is TGTGCCAGCAGCCCCGGTTTACGCAAATTATATAATTCACCCCTCCACTTT.

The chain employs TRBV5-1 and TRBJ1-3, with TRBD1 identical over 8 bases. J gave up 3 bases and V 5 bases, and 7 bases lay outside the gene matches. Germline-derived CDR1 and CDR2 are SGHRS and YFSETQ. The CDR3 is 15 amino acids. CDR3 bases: TGCGCCAGCAGACCAAACAGGGGGAGTGGAAACACCATATATTTT. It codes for CASRPNRGSGNTIYF.

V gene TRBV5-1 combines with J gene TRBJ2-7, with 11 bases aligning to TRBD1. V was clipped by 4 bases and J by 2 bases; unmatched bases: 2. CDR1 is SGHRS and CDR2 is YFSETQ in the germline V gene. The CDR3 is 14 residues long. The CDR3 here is CASSEDRGPYEQYF. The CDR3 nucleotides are TGCGCCAGCAGCGAGGACAGGGGGCCCTACGAGCAGTACTTC.

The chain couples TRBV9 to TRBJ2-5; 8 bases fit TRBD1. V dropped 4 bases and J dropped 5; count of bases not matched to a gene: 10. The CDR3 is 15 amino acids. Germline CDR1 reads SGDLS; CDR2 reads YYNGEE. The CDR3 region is CASSRVTGAGETQYF. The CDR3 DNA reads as TGTGCCAGCAGCCGAGTGACAGGGGCAGGGGAGACCCAGTACTTC. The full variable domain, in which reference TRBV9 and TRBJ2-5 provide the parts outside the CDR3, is DSGVTQTPKHLITATGQRVTLRCSPRSGDLSVYWYQQSLDQGLQFLIQYYNGEERAKGNILERFSAQQFPDLHSELNLSSLELGDSALYFCASSRVTGAGETQYFGPGTRLLVL.

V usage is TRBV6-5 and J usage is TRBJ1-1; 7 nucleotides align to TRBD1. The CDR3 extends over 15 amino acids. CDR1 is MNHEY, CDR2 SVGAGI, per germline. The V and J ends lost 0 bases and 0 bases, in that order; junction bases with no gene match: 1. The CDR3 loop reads CASSYSGQVNTEAFF. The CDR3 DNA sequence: TGTGCCAGCAGTTACTCTGGACAGGTGAACACTGAAGCTTTCTTT.

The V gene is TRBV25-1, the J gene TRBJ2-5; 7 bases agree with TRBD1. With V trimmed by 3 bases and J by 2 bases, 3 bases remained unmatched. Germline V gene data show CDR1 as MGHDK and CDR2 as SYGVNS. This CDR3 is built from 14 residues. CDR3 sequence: CASSETGPQETQYF. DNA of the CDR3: TGTGCCAGCAGTGAGACAGGGCCTCAAGAGACCCAGTACTTC.

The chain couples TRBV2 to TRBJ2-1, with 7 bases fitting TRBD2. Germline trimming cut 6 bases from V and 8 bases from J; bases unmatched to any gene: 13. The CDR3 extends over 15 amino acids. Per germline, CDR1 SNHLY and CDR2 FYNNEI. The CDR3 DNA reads TGTGCCAGCAGGATTGAGGCCCTACGGGAGGATGAGCAGTTCTTC. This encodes CASRIEALREDEQFF.

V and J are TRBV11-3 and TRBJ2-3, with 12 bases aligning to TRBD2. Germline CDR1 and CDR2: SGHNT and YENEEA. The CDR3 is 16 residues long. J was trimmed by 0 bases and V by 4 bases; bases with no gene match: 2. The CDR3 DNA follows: TGTGCCAGCAGCTACGGGACTAGCGGGAGCACAGATACGCAGTATTTT. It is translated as CASSYGTSGSTDTQYF.

In DNA form, the CDR3 reads TGTGCCAGCAGCTTCCTCACGACAGGGGCCTACGAGCAGTACTTC. Protein sequence: CASSFLTTGAYEQYF. The V gene is TRBV7-9, the J gene TRBJ2-7; 8 nucleotides align to TRBD1. Germline trimming cut 3 bases from V and 2 bases from J; bases unmatched to any gene: 6. The CDR3 consists of 15 residues. CDR1 and CDR2 (germline): SEHNR, FQNEAQ (reference sequence).

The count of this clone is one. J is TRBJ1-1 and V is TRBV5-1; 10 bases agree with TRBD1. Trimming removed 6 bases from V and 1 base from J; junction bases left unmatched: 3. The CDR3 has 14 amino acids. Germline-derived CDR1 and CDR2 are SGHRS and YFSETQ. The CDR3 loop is CASTRDRGNTEAFF. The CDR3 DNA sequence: TGCGCCAGCACCCGGGACAGGGGGAACACTGAAGCTTTCTTT.

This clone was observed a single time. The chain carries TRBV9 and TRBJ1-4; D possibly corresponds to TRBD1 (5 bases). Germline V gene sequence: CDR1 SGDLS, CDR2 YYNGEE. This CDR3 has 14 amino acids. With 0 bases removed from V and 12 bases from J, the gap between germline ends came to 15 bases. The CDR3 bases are TGTGCCAGCAGCGTAGGGGGGGGTCAAGTGGAACTGTTTTTT. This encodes CASSVGGGQVELFF.